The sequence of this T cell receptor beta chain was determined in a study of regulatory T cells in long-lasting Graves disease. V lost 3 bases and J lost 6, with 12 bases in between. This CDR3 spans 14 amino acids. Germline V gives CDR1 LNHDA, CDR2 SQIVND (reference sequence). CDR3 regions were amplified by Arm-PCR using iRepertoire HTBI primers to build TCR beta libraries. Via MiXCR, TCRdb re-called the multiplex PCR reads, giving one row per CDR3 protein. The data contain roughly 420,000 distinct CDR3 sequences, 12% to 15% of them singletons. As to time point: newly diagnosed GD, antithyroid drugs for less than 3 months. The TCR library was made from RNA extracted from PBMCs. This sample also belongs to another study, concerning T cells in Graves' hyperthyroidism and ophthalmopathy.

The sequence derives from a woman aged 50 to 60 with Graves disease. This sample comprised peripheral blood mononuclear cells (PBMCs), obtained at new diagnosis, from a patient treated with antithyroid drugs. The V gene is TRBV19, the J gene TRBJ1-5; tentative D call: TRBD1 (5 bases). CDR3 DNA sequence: TGTGCCAGTAGTATCGGGCAGGGTGGTCAGCCCCAGCATTTT. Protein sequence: CASSIGQGGQPQHF.